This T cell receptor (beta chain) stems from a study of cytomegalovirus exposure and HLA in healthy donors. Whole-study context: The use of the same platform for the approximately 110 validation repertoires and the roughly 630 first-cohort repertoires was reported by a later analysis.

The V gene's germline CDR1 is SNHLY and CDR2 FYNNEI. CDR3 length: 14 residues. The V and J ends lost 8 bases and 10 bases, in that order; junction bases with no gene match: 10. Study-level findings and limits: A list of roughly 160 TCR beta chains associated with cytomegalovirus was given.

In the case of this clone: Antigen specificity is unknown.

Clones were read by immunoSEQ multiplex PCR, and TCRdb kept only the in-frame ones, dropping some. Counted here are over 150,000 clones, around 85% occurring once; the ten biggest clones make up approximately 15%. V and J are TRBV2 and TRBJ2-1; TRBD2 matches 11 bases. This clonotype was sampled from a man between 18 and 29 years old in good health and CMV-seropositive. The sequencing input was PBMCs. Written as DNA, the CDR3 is TGTGCCAGCTCCGGGACTAGCGGTACGGGGGAGCAGTTCTTC. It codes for CASSGTSGTGEQFF.